Described below is a single T cell receptor (beta chain) sequence and its context. Its antigen is still unknown. J gave up 0 bases and V 0 bases, and 6 bases lay outside the gene matches. CDR1 and CDR2 (germline): SGHRS, YFSETQ. The CDR3 sequence is 16 residues long. Sequenced with the Oncomine TCR Beta short-read assay was DNA taken from cultured CD4+ T cells. Investigators obtained genomic DNA by extraction from cultured CD4+ T cells. TCRdb processed the PCR reads anew with MiXCR; each CDR3 protein has one entry. Of under 8,000 distinct CDR3 sequences in the sample, 33% were seen once. This record belongs to a study of vaccination and CD4 T cells after COVID-19. Notes on the study in general: Detection of a median about 86% of reactive clones in convalescent patients was confined to the period after vaccination.

Treatment denoted: roughly ten-day PBMC culture with coronavirus spike peptide pools or control peptides (ViraFEST assay). Gathered ahead of the COVID-19 pandemic (2011-2018) were the CD4+ T cells of the unexposed donor. The origin of this receptor is a human donor in good health. Sample: CD4+ T cells from blood, cultured in vitro. J is TRBJ2-7 and V is TRBV5-1, with 7 bases matching TRBD1. The CDR3 sequence is CASSLAVGQISYEQYF. The CDR3 DNA reads as TGCGCCAGCAGCTTGGCCGTGGGACAGATCTCCTACGAGCAGTACTTC.